The following is a T cell receptor (beta chain) sequence with its context. Its antigen is undetermined. The data belong to a study of T cell responses to AZD1222 COVID-19 vaccine. The CDR3 sequence is 14 residues long. Trimming left V 3 bases short and J 7 bases short, with 18 bases between. Germline lookup yields CDR1 SQVTM and CDR2 ANQGSEA. Repertoires were generated with immunoSEQ multiplex PCR, while TCRdb's copy carries only in-frame clones and drops some. The repertoire includes around 140,000 clones, about 90% of them detected once, and 7.5% to 8% sits in the top ten. Study observations and caveats: It should be noted that donors were predominantly white British and more often female, and clonal diversity was possibly underestimated.

The clonotype was recovered from an adult who received the MenACWY meningococcal vaccine as a control. The source material was peripheral blood, sampled 28 days after the second dose of the MenACWY control vaccine. This rearrangement joins TRBV29-1 to TRBJ1-1; D is perhaps TRBD1 (6 bases). The chain's CDR3 is CSVDRAGAAGEAFF. In DNA form, the CDR3 reads TGCAGCGTTGATAGGGCAGGGGCCGCGGGTGAAGCTTTCTTT.